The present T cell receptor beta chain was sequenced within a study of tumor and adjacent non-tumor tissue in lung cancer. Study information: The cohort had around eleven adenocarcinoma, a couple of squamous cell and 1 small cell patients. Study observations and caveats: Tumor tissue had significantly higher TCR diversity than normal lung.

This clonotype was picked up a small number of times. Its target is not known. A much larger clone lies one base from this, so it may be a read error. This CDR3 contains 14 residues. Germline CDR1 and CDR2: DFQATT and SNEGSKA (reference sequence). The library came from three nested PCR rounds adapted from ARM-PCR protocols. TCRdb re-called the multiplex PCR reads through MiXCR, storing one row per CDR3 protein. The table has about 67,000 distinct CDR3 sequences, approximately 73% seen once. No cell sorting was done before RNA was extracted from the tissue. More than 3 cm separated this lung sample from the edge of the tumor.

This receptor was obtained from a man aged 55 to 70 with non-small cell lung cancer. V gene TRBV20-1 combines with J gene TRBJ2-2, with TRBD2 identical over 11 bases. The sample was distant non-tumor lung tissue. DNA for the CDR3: TGCAGAGGACTAGCGGGTTCTAACACCGGGGAGCTGTTTTTT. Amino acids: CRGLAGSNTGELFF.